A single sample gave rise to the 13 T cell receptor beta chains below, sequenced in a study of a mutant IDH1 vaccine in newly diagnosed glioma. Sequenced by immunoSEQ multiplex PCR; TCRdb stores in-frame clones only, minus some. The sample shows roughly 43,000 clones, approximately 79% of them seen only once. The antigens for these receptors are not known. Time point indicated: week 47, end of study. Vaccinated patients received 300 ug of mutant IDH1 20-mer peptide per dose, with topical imiquimod. Source: PBMCs, taken from a glioma patient whose treatment included an IDH1 peptide vaccine. The receptor source for this set is a young man with glioma. Some clones in this sample may be carry-over from other donors' samples.

The CDR3 coding sequence is TGCGCCAGCAGGATGACTAGCGGGGGGTACCAAGAGACCCAGTACTTC. Its protein is CASRMTSGGYQETQYF. The chain recombines TRBV10-2 with TRBJ2-5, with TRBD2 matching 13 bases. From germline, CDR1 is WSHSY and CDR2 SAAADI. The CDR3 extends over 16 amino acids. V trimming: 6 bases; J trimming: 0 bases; junction bases outside the gene matches: 4.

The rearrangement joins TRBV4-3 to TRBJ1-6; TRBD1 might be the D (6 bases). Germline CDR1 is LGHNA and CDR2 is YSLEER. V dropped 0 bases and J dropped 5 bases, with 8 bases sitting between them. This CDR3 is built from 15 residues. The CDR3 is CASSQDRGNNSPLHF. In DNA, the CDR3 is TGCGCCAGCAGCCAAGACAGGGGAAATAATTCACCCCTCCACTTT.

This sequence joins TRBV5-4 and TRBJ2-6; 7 bases are shared with TRBD2. The length of the CDR3 is 18 residues. Per germline, CDR1 SGHNT and CDR2 YYREEE (reference sequence). With 4 bases clipped from V and 0 bases from J, the junction kept 10 bases outside the gene matches. For the CDR3, the DNA is TGTGCCAGCAGCCCTCTAGCGGAGTTCCTCTCTGGGGCCAACGTCCTGACTTTC. It codes for CASSPLAEFLSGANVLTF. The whole variable domain, filled in from reference TRBV5-4 and TRBJ2-6, reads ETGVTQSPTHLIKTRGQQVTLRCSSQSGHNTVSWYQQALGQGPQFIFQYYREEENGRGNFPPRFSGLQFPNYSSELNVNALELDDSALYLCASSPLAEFLSGANVLTFGAGSRLTVL.

The V call is TRBV27, the J call TRBJ2-3; 9 bases align to TRBD1. J gave up 4 bases and V 2 bases, and 10 bases lay outside the gene matches. Per germline, CDR1 MNHEY and CDR2 SMNVEV (reference sequence). There are 17 residues in the CDR3. The CDR3: CASSLEGDRETPDTQYF. CDR3 coding DNA: TGTGCCAGCAGTTTAGAGGGGGACAGGGAAACCCCAGATACGCAGTATTTT.

The rearrangement joins TRBV29-1 to TRBJ1-1; 9 nucleotides line up with TRBD1. This CDR3 has 15 residues. Unmatched junction bases numbered 9, after V lost 6 bases and J lost 1 base. The germline CDR1 and CDR2 sequences are SQVTM and ANQGSEA. CDR3 protein: CSVWDTGGENTEAFF. CDR3 in DNA: TGCAGCGTGTGGGACACAGGGGGCGAGAACACTGAAGCTTTCTTT.

This chain uses TRBV6-1 with TRBJ1-3; D call uncertain. This CDR3 has 16 amino acids. From germline, CDR1 is MNHNS and CDR2 SASEGT. V lost 3 bases, J lost 0 bases, and 12 bases lay in between. The CDR3 spells CASSERLVISGNTIYF. The CDR3 DNA sequence: TGTGCCAGCAGTGAGCGCCTAGTGATCTCTGGAAACACCATATATTTT.

The chain has TRBV7-9 and TRBJ1-2; the D is unclear. The CDR3 loop spans 17 amino acids. Looked up from germline, CDR1 is SEHNR and CDR2 is FQNEAQ (reference sequence). V lost 3 bases to trimming and J lost 6 bases, with 23 bases between them. The DNA for the CDR3 is TGTGCCAGCAGCTTGTTTTTTACGAGGGCTGGGGATAATGGCTACACCTTC. Its protein is CASSLFFTRAGDNGYTF.

The gene calls are TRBV16 and TRBJ1-5; D not certain. V lost 1 base and J 6 bases, leaving 7 bases between the germline ends. The germline V gene encodes CDR1 KGHSY and CDR2 FQNENV. This CDR3 region has 13 residues. DNA for the CDR3: TGTGCCAGCAGCCAATTCACCGGTCAGCCCCAGCATTTT. Its protein product is CASSQFTGQPQHF.

V usage is TRBV18 and J usage is TRBJ1-5; D is ambiguous. The germline CDR1 and CDR2 sequences are KGHSH and LQKENI. V lost 2 bases and J lost 3, with 5 bases in between. The CDR3 sequence is 13 residues long. The CDR3 spells CASSPMYNQPQHF. In nucleotides, the CDR3 is TGTGCCAGCTCACCAATGTACAATCAGCCCCAGCATTTT.

V usage is TRBV30 and J usage is TRBJ2-7; D is perhaps TRBD1 (5 bases). Germline V gene data show CDR1 as GTSNPN and CDR2 as SVGIG (reference sequence). Trimming pared 2 bases from V and 2 bases from J, leaving 10 bases between. This CDR3 region has 13 residues. Here the CDR3 reads CAWSYRYTYEQYF. The CDR3 DNA reads as TGTGCCTGGAGTTACAGGTACACCTACGAGCAGTACTTC.

The V call is TRBV5-1, the J call TRBJ1-1, with 10 bases aligning to TRBD1. Trimming took 0 bases from V and 0 from J; bases not matched to a gene: 5. Germline CDR1 SGHRS, CDR2 YFSETQ. CDR3 length equals 17 residues. CDR3 residues: CASSLGQGAFMNTEAFF. The CDR3 region has the DNA TGCGCCAGCAGCTTGGGACAGGGGGCGTTTATGAACACTGAAGCTTTCTTT.

The chain is built from TRBV27 and TRBJ1-5; D call uncertain. This CDR3 contains 13 residues. Deletions cut 2 bases from V and 7 bases from J, with 9 bases between. CDR1 and CDR2 from the germline V gene are MNHEY and SMNVEV (reference sequence). CDR3 sequence reads: CASSLKGWQPQHF. The CDR3 bases are TGTGCCAGCAGTTTAAAGGGTTGGCAGCCCCAGCATTTT.

CDR3 nucleotide sequence: TGTGCCATCAGTGTTGGGGGAGAGACCCAGTACTTC. Protein product: CAISVGGETQYF. The chain employs TRBV10-3 and TRBJ2-5, with D tentatively TRBD1 or TRBD2 (5 bases each). Per germline, CDR1 ENHRY and CDR2 SYGVKD. The ends were cut back, 4 bases at V and 4 bases at J, with 7 bases in the middle. The CDR3 totals 12 residues.